Below are 26 T cell receptor beta chains sequenced from a single sample in a study of shared clonotypes between healthy human individuals. In the naive CD8 group, cells lacked CD45RO and were positively selected for CCR7, so terminally differentiated effector memory CD45RA+ cells were left out. Generated by immunoSEQ multiplex PCR, the TCRdb table keeps only in-frame clones and is missing some. The table includes 650,000 to 800,000 clones, under 95% detected once. What was sequenced was naive CD8+ T cells sorted from blood. These TCRs come from a man in his thirties or forties in good health.

The rearrangement uses TRBV9 and TRBJ2-7, with D perhaps given as TRBD1 or TRBD2 (5 bases each). CDR1 and CDR2 from the germline V gene are SGDLS and YYNGEE. With 4 bases removed from V and 3 bases from J, the gap between germline ends came to 14 bases. The CDR3 consists of 14 residues. Here the CDR3 reads CASSPSWGIYEQYF. In DNA, the CDR3 is TGTGCCAGCAGCCCTAGCTGGGGGATCTACGAGCAGTACTTC.

The V and J genes are TRBV6-5 and TRBJ1-2; the D gene is possibly TRBD1 (6 bases). The germline V gene encodes CDR1 MNHEY and CDR2 SVGAGI. CDR3 length equals 15 residues. Trimming stripped 2 bases from V and 5 bases from J, with 15 bases between. CDR3 in amino acids: CASSYGQNLGYGYTF. CDR3 nucleotide sequence: TGTGCCAGCAGTTACGGACAGAACTTGGGGTATGGCTACACCTTC.

The chain joins TRBV10-1 to TRBJ1-1; the match to TRBD1 covers 8 bases. V shed 4 bases, J shed 1 base, and the junction held 8 bases outside the gene matches. Germline lookup yields CDR1 WNHNN and CDR2 SYGVQD (reference sequence). The CDR3 length is 16 residues. CDR3 residues: CASSATPGQGNTEAFF. The CDR3 region has the DNA TGCGCCAGCAGTGCCACTCCTGGACAGGGGAACACTGAAGCTTTCTTT.

This clone was seen only a few times. The gene calls are TRBV29-1 and TRBJ2-1; 9 nucleotides match TRBD2. Germline CDR1 SQVTM, CDR2 ANQGSEA. The ends lost 3 bases at V and 4 bases at J; junction bases unmatched: 7. The length of the CDR3 is 15 residues. DNA for the CDR3: TGCAGCGTTGAGGGGCGGGAGGGGGTTTACAATGAGCAGTTCTTC. It is translated as CSVEGREGVYNEQFF.

V usage is TRBV2 and J usage is TRBJ2-1; possibly TRBD1 for D (6 bases). Trimming stripped 10 bases from V and 3 bases from J, with 10 bases between. Germline loops: CDR1 SNHLY, CDR2 FYNNEI. The CDR3 runs to 12 residues. The CDR3 sequence: CAIRDNYNEQFF. As DNA, the CDR3 is TGTGCCATCCGGGACAACTACAATGAGCAGTTCTTC.

The V call is TRBV4-2, the J call TRBJ2-3; TRBD2 might be the D (6 bases). V lost 0 bases to trimming and J lost 0 bases, with 19 bases between them. There are 19 residues in the CDR3. Germline loops: CDR1 LGHNA, CDR2 YNFKEQ. The CDR3 DNA is TGTGCCAGCAGCCAAGAGATATCGGGGCTAGCGACTAGCACAGATACGCAGTATTTT. Translating gives CASSQEISGLATSTDTQYF.

J is TRBJ2-1 and V is TRBV14; no clear D. Germline V gene sequence: CDR1 SGHDN, CDR2 FVKESK. The germline V and J ends were trimmed by 1 base and 8 bases, with 6 bases remaining between them. The CDR3 sequence is 12 residues long. CDR3: CASSQVMDEQFF. The CDR3 DNA follows: TGTGCCAGCAGCCAAGTTATGGATGAGCAGTTCTTC.

The chain joins TRBV5-4 to TRBJ2-7; 9 bases are shared with TRBD2. Germline loops: CDR1 SGHNT, CDR2 YYREEE (reference sequence). This CDR3 is 15 amino acids long. Unmatched junction bases numbered 8, after V lost 0 bases and J lost 7 bases. The CDR3 DNA reads as TGTGCCAGCAGCTTGGGTGTAGCGGGAGTTCGGGAGCAGTACTTC. Translated, it gives CASSLGVAGVREQYF.

V and J are TRBV27 and TRBJ2-7; D assignment may be TRBD1 or TRBD2 (6 bases each). The ends were cut back, 5 bases at V and 2 bases at J, with 13 bases in the middle. There are 14 residues in the CDR3. Germline V gene data show CDR1 as MNHEY and CDR2 as SMNVEV (reference sequence). The CDR3 DNA reads TGTGCCAGCAGTGCAAGGGGGGCCGCCTACGAGCAGTACTTC. Translation gives CASSARGAAYEQYF.

The V and J genes are TRBV29-1 and TRBJ2-7; 8 bases line up with TRBD1. The length of the CDR3 is 14 residues. Germline assignment: CDR1 SQVTM and CDR2 ANQGSEA. Trimming cost V 6 bases and J 5 bases; bases outside gene matches: 12. This CDR3 is CSVQPGQAVNEQYF. CDR3 nucleotides: TGCAGCGTGCAACCGGGACAGGCGGTTAACGAGCAGTACTTC.

V usage is TRBV7-2 and J usage is TRBJ1-2, with D possibly TRBD1 on 6 matching bases. Germline CDR1 and CDR2: SGHTA and FQGNSA. This CDR3 has 17 residues. Trimming took off 5 bases at V and 7 bases at J, with 26 bases between the two ends. The CDR3, as DNA: TGTGCCAGCAGCCCAAATACAGGGATCGGATTTATAGGTGGCTACACCTTC. Protein sequence: CASSPNTGIGFIGGYTF. Full variable domain (outside the CDR3, taken from reference TRBV7-2 and TRBJ1-2): GAGVSQSPSNKVTEKGKDVELRCDPISGHTALYWYRQSLGQGLEFLIYFQGNSAPDKSGLPSDRFSAERTGGSVSTLTIQRTQQEDSAVYLCASSPNTGIGFIGGYTFGSGTRLTVV.

V and J are TRBV28 and TRBJ2-1; the D is unclear. V was trimmed by 6 bases and J by 1 base, leaving 13 bases between them. CDR1 is MDHEN and CDR2 is SYDVKM in the germline V gene. This CDR3 has 15 residues. This CDR3 is CASRLNSWSYNEQFF. The CDR3 DNA is TGTGCCAGCAGGTTGAACAGTTGGTCCTACAATGAGCAGTTCTTC.

V gene TRBV7-6 combines with J gene TRBJ1-4; a possible D gene is TRBD1 (6 bases). This CDR3 region has 15 residues. The V gene lost 5 bases and the J gene lost 6 bases, with 16 bases spanning the gap. Germline assignment: CDR1 SGHVS and CDR2 FNYEAQ. The CDR3: CASSITGTLYEKLFF. The CDR3 DNA follows: TGTGCCAGCAGCATTACCGGGACACTTTATGAAAAACTGTTTTTT.

The table lists this clone with a count of one. The chain couples TRBV2 to TRBJ2-2; D is possibly TRBD1 (6 bases). CDR1 is SNHLY, CDR2 FYNNEI, per germline. V was pared by 5 bases and J by 4 bases, with 14 bases between. This CDR3 contains 15 residues. CDR3 DNA sequence: TGTGCCAGCAGTAGAGGGGGTTTAGGCACCGGGGAGCTGTTTTTT. As protein: CASSRGGLGTGELFF.

To note about this clone: The sample contains more than one DNA sequence encoding this CDR3. The rearrangement links TRBV2 to TRBJ2-7; tentatively, D is TRBD1 (6 bases). This CDR3 contains 12 residues. V gave up 6 bases and J gave up 0 bases, with 6 bases separating them. The germline CDR1 and CDR2 sequences are SNHLY and FYNNEI. The CDR3 coding sequence is TGTGCCAGCAGGGACAGCTCCTACGAGCAGTACTTC. Its translation: CASRDSSYEQYF. Using reference TRBV2 and TRBJ2-7 for the parts outside the CDR3, the full variable domain is EPEVTQTPSHQVTQMGQEVILRCVPISNHLYFYWYRQILGQKVEFLVSFYNNEISEKSEIFDDQFSVERPDGSNFTLKIRSTKLEDSAMYFCASRDSSYEQYFGPGTRLTVT.

A single count supports this clone. The J gene is TRBJ2-3, the V gene TRBV5-5, with D possibly TRBD2 on 5 matching bases. The V end was cut by 2 bases, the J end by 2 bases, with 9 bases between. The CDR3 is 14 residues long. Per the germline V gene, CDR1 is SGHKS and CDR2 is YYEKEE (reference sequence). The CDR3 bases are TGTGCCAGCAGCTTCTCGGGGATCACAGATACGCAGTATTTT. Its protein product is CASSFSGITDTQYF.

This clone was seen only once. The chain is built from TRBV29-1 and TRBJ2-7, with 9 bases matching TRBD2. Losses at the gene ends were 3 bases for V and 6 bases for J; bases not matched to a gene: 9. Germline CDR1 reads SQVTM; CDR2 reads ANQGSEA. This CDR3 is 14 amino acids long. CDR3 residues: CSVEGRGRAAEQYF. CDR3 nucleotide sequence: TGCAGCGTTGAGGGGCGCGGGAGGGCCGCCGAGCAGTACTTC.

The gene calls are TRBV28 and TRBJ2-7, with 8 nucleotides matching TRBD1. The CDR3 is made up of 14 amino acids. With 6 bases clipped from V and 2 bases from J, the junction kept 6 bases outside the gene matches. Germline V gives CDR1 MDHEN, CDR2 SYDVKM. CDR3 loop: CASSPGQVAYEQYF. In nucleotides, the CDR3 is TGTGCCAGCAGCCCGGGACAGGTAGCCTACGAGCAGTACTTC.

Here the CDR3 reads CASSSKGQATYEQYF. The CDR3 coding sequence is TGTGCCAGCAGTTCTAAAGGACAGGCCACTTACGAGCAGTACTTC. This chain connects TRBV2 to TRBJ2-7; the match to TRBD1 covers 7 bases. Losses at the gene ends were 5 bases for V and 4 bases for J; bases not matched to a gene: 11. CDR3 size: 15 residues. Per the germline V gene, CDR1 is SNHLY and CDR2 is FYNNEI.

The chain employs TRBV12-5 and TRBJ2-5; 7 bases map to TRBD2. The CDR3 is made up of 17 amino acids. The trim removed 2 bases at V and 4 bases at J, leaving 13 bases unmatched. Germline-derived CDR1 and CDR2 are LGHNT and FRNRAP. In DNA form, the CDR3 reads TGTGCTAGTGGTTTGCATACTCCTGGACTAGTAGGAGAGACCCAGTACTTC. Translating it yields CASGLHTPGLVGETQYF.

The J gene is TRBJ2-1, the V gene TRBV5-1; 10 bases agree with TRBD2. Germline CDR1 SGHRS, CDR2 YFSETQ. V trimming: 3 bases; J trimming: 5 bases; junction bases outside the gene matches: 14. The CDR3 is 18 residues long. CDR3 sequence reads: CASSSGDRTSGPDNEQFF. CDR3 DNA: TGCGCCAGCAGCTCCGGGGACCGGACTAGCGGTCCGGACAATGAGCAGTTCTTC.

The J gene is TRBJ1-2, the V gene TRBV2, with D unclear. Per the germline V gene, CDR1 is SNHLY and CDR2 is FYNNEI. The CDR3 consists of 12 residues. Trimming cost V 6 bases and J 3 bases, with 8 bases left between them. Written as DNA, the CDR3 is TGTGCCAGCAGAACCACTTACTATGGCTACACCTTC. Translated, it gives CASRTTYYGYTF.

The rearrangement joins TRBV9 to TRBJ2-1; 8 nucleotides line up with TRBD1. There are 13 residues in the CDR3. CDR1 is SGDLS and CDR2 is YYNGEE in the germline V gene. The V and J ends lost 4 bases and 10 bases, in that order; junction bases with no gene match: 7. The CDR3 here is CASSPRQGYEQFF. In DNA, the CDR3 is TGTGCCAGCAGCCCAAGACAGGGGTACGAGCAGTTCTTC.

The chain couples TRBV27 to TRBJ2-7; D gene ambiguous. Germline assignment: CDR1 MNHEY and CDR2 SMNVEV (reference sequence). V lost 10 bases and J lost 4, with 17 bases in between. This CDR3 region has 13 residues. CDR3 nucleotide sequence: TGTGCCACCTCTCCCGGACCTTCTTACGAGCAGTACTTC. Translating gives CATSPGPSYEQYF.

V gene TRBV19 combines with J gene TRBJ2-1, with D perhaps assigned TRBD1 or TRBD2 (5 bases each). The germline gives CDR1 LNHDA, CDR2 SQIVND (reference sequence). This CDR3 spans 16 amino acids. This chain's CDR3 is CATTTGPRHGYNEQFF. The CDR3 coding sequence is TGTGCTACGACTACGGGACCAAGACATGGCTACAATGAGCAGTTCTTC. Full variable domain (rest looked up from reference TRBV19 and TRBJ2-1): DGGITQSPKYLFRKEGQNVTLSCEQNLNHDAMYWYRQDPGQGLRLIYYSQIVNDFQKGDIAEGYSVSREKKESFPLTVTSAQKNPTAFYLCATTTGPRHGYNEQFFGPGTRLTVL.

The chain carries TRBV29-1 and TRBJ2-7; 11 positions match TRBD1. The germline V gene encodes CDR1 SQVTM and CDR2 ANQGSEA. This CDR3 is 13 amino acids long. Losses at the gene ends were 7 bases for V and 2 bases for J; bases not matched to a gene: 4. The CDR3 loop reads CSAGTGGAYEQYF. The CDR3 nucleotides read TGCAGCGCCGGGACAGGGGGGGCCTACGAGCAGTACTTC.